Shown below are 2 T cell receptor beta chains from a single sample sequenced in a study of shared clonotypes between healthy human individuals. Terminally differentiated effector memory CD45RA+ cells were excluded by CCR7 positive selection of CD45RO-negative cells. Sequencing used immunoSEQ multiplex PCR; TCRdb keeps in-frame clones, though not all of them. This sample has some 600,000 clones, with 90% to 97% found just once. The source material was naive CD8+ T cells sorted from blood. The source of these receptors is a young woman in good health.

The DNA of the CDR3 is TGTGCCAGCAGCTTAGCCGGGACTAGCGGGCCTTGGTACTTCTTC. This translates into CASSLAGTSGPWYFF. The chain uses TRBV7-9 and TRBJ2-1, with 12 bases fitting TRBD2. The CDR3 is 15 residues long. The ends lost 0 bases at V and 16 bases at J; junction bases unmatched: 10. Germline CDR1 reads SEHNR; CDR2 reads FQNEAQ (reference sequence).

The chain is built from TRBV30 and TRBJ2-1; D perhaps matches TRBD1 (5 bases). This CDR3 has 13 residues. CDR1 is GTSNPN and CDR2 is SVGIG in the germline V gene (reference sequence). The V end was cut by 4 bases, the J end by 3 bases, with 10 bases between. CDR3 sequence (DNA): TGTGCCTGGATGGCCGACAGCTACAATGAGCAGTTCTTC. Protein product: CAWMADSYNEQFF.